Listed below are T cell receptor beta chains from one sample, sequenced in a study of cytomegalovirus exposure and HLA in healthy donors. The method was immunoSEQ multiplex PCR; TCRdb's version includes in-frame clones alone and lacks a portion of them. Seen here are about 44,000 clones, roughly 93% observed once, and the top ten hold approximately 2%. The sequenced sample was PBMCs. The origin of the receptors is a woman under 30 in good health and CMV-seronegative. CDR3s include the opening cysteine and the closing phenylalanine or tryptophan. D genes are given only for firm matches. Only some rows state a clone size, as once, few, many or a class for expanded clones.

CDR3nt,CDR3aa,abundance,j_gene,d_gene,v_gene
TGTGCCAGCAGCTTGACTCCGGGACAGGGGGCTACTGAAGCTTTCTTT,CASSLTPGQGATEAFF,.,TRBJ1-1,TRBD1,TRBV7-8
TGCGCCAGCAGCCACGGGACAGGCGCCAGCTCCTACGAGCAGTACTTC,CASSHGTGASSYEQYF,.,TRBJ2-7,TRBD1,TRBV5-1
TGTGCCTGGAGTGTGAGCGGGGGGAGGGATACGCAGTATTTT,CAWSVSGGRDTQYF,.,TRBJ2-3,TRBD2,TRBV30
TGTGCCAGCAGTTTAGAAGTAAGCAACACTGAAGCTTTCTTT,CASSLEVSNTEAFF,.,TRBJ1-1,.,TRBV28
TGTGCCAGCAGACTTGGACAGGCCAATCAGCCCCAGCATTTT,CASRLGQANQPQHF,.,TRBJ1-5,TRBD1,TRBV7-8
TGTGCCAGCAGCCAAGACGATGTCCCGGGACAGGGGCGTGAAAAACTGTTTTTT,CASSQDDVPGQGREKLFF,.,TRBJ1-4,TRBD1,TRBV4-2
TGTGCCAGCAGTCTCCTAGTCCGTACCGGGGAGCTGTTTTTT,CASSLLVRTGELFF,.,TRBJ2-2,.,TRBV27
TGTGCCAGCTCACCGGAGGATGGACAGCCCCAGCATTTT,CASSPEDGQPQHF,few,TRBJ1-5,.,TRBV18
TGCGCCAGCAGCTTGTATGCGGCACCCACAGATACGCAGTATTTT,CASSLYAAPTDTQYF,.,TRBJ2-3,.,TRBV5-1
TGTGCCAGCAGTGAAGGGACAGGGGGCGCAGATACGCAGTATTTT,CASSEGTGGADTQYF,.,TRBJ2-3,TRBD1,TRBV6-1